A selection of T cell receptor beta chains follows, all from one sample in a study of blood T cell repertoires in COVID-19. Profiled with immunoSEQ multiplex PCR; TCRdb holds only in-frame clones, not every one. The sample includes under 150,000 clones, 90% seen only once; the top ten take 1.8%. Sequencing was done on a sample of peripheral blood. The receptor source for this set is a human donor with active COVID-19. The donor label of this sample is uncertain. CDR3s include the opening cysteine and the closing phenylalanine or tryptophan. A D gene is named only where the DNA matches it firmly. A row's size may be missing; if present it is once, few, many or a size class.

V gene,clone size,D gene,J gene,CDR3 length,CDR3 protein,CDR3 DNA
TRBV4-3,NA,NA,TRBJ2-3,17,CASSQVSLRASADTQYF,TGCGCCAGCAGCCAAGTTAGCTTGAGGGCTTCCGCCGATACGCAGTATTTT
TRBV2,NA,NA,TRBJ2-1,14,CASSEGGGDNEQFF,TGTGCCAGCAGTGAAGGAGGAGGGGACAATGAGCAGTTCTTC
TRBV24-1,NA,TRBD1,TRBJ2-3,16,CATSDSGTAPTDTQYF,TGTGCCACCAGTGACTCCGGGACAGCACCCACAGATACGCAGTATTTT
TRBV3-1/TRBV3-2,NA,TRBD1,TRBJ1-1,14,CASSAAGGRTEAFF,TGTGCCAGCAGCGCTGCAGGGGGCCGGACTGAAGCTTTCTTT
TRBV10-3,NA,TRBD2,TRBJ2-1,14,CATASGQTYNEQFF,TGTGCCACCGCTAGCGGCCAAACCTACAATGAGCAGTTCTTC
TRBV5-4,NA,NA,TRBJ2-1,14,CASSPPGSYNEQFF,TGTGCCAGCAGCCCCCCGGGCTCCTACAATGAGCAGTTCTTC
TRBV7-2,NA,NA,TRBJ1-6,14,CASSPGGRDSPLHF,TGTGCCAGCAGCCCGGGGGGAAGAGATTCACCCCTCCACTTT
TRBV10-3,once,NA,TRBJ2-4,15,CAIGEYGVTKNIQYF,TGTGCCATCGGTGAATACGGGGTTACCAAAAACATTCAGTACTTC
TRBV7-2,NA,TRBD1,TRBJ2-1,15,CASSSQGGSYNEQFF,TGTGCCAGCAGCTCACAGGGGGGCTCCTACAATGAGCAGTTCTTC
TRBV18,NA,TRBD2,TRBJ2-3,17,CASSPTRLADPKDTQYF,TGTGCCAGCTCACCCACCCGCCTAGCGGACCCAAAGGATACGCAGTATTTT
TRBV7-3,NA,NA,TRBJ2-5,15,CASSSSPTGEETQYF,TGTGCCAGCAGCTCCTCCCCGACGGGTGAAGAGACCCAGTACTTC
TRBV28,NA,NA,TRBJ2-1,12,CASRPTGYEQFF,TGTGCCAGCAGACCCACAGGGTATGAGCAGTTCTTC
TRBV3-1/TRBV3-2,NA,NA,TRBJ1-3,14,CASSQGGAGNTIYF,TGTGCCAGCAGCCAAGGGGGGGCTGGAAACACCATATATTTT
TRBV1,NA,NA,TRBJ2-5,16,CTSSQVRPEGAETQYF,TGCACCAGCAGCCAAGTTCGTCCAGAAGGGGCGGAGACCCAGTACTTC
TRBV4-1,NA,TRBD1,TRBJ1-4,13,CASSTRQGEKLFF,TGCGCCAGCAGCACAAGACAGGGCGAAAAACTGTTTTTT
TRBV7-6,NA,TRBD1,TRBJ2-2,17,CASSLVGRGPFTGELFF,TGTGCCAGCAGCTTAGTCGGCAGGGGGCCATTCACCGGGGAGCTGTTTTTT
TRBV6-5,NA,TRBD1,TRBJ1-1,13,CASRRDRDTEAFF,TGTGCCAGCCGGAGGGACAGGGACACTGAAGCTTTCTTT
TRBV27,NA,NA,TRBJ2-1,14,CASSLSQGFHEQFF,TGTGCCAGCAGTTTATCGCAGGGGTTCCATGAGCAGTTCTTC
TRBV6-2/TRBV6-3,NA,NA,TRBJ2-2,14,CASSYSRGTGELFF,TGTGCCAGCAGTTACAGCAGGGGTACCGGGGAGCTGTTTTTT
TRBV7-9,NA,NA,TRBJ2-1,15,CASSPGTRGHDEQFF,TGTGCCAGCAGCCCCGGGACCAGGGGACACGATGAGCAGTTCTTC
TRBV6-1,NA,TRBD1,TRBJ1-4,14,CASSPTGGREKLFF,TGTGCCAGCAGCCCGACAGGGGGCCGAGAAAAACTGTTTTTT
TRBV9,NA,TRBD1,TRBJ2-3,15,CASSRTGGGTDTQYF,TGTGCCAGCAGCCGGACAGGCGGTGGGACAGATACGCAGTATTTT
TRBV12-3/TRBV12-4,NA,NA,TRBJ1-2,11,CASSRGYGYTF,TGTGCCAGCAGTCGGGGCTATGGCTACACCTTC
TRBV4-2,NA,NA,TRBJ2-2,15,CASSQGPGNTGELFF,TGTGCCAGCAGCCAAGGACCAGGAAACACCGGGGAGCTGTTTTTT
TRBV19,NA,TRBD2,TRBJ2-3,14,CASSMRGFTDTQYF,TGTGCCAGTAGTATGCGGGGGTTCACAGATACGCAGTATTTT
TRBV18,NA,NA,TRBJ1-6,16,CASSPRTGNLNSPLHF,TGTGCCAGCTCACCGAGGACGGGGAACCTTAATTCACCCCTCCACTTT
TRBV15,NA,TRBD1,TRBJ1-5,19,CATSRERQGARARGQPQHF,TGTGCCACCAGCAGAGAGAGGCAGGGGGCTAGGGCTAGAGGTCAGCCCCAGCATTTT
TRBV13,NA,TRBD2,TRBJ2-3,15,CASSRTSGHTDTQYF,TGTGCCAGCAGCCGAACTAGCGGCCACACAGATACGCAGTATTTT
TRBV19,many,NA,TRBJ2-2,16,CASSILGSANTGELFF,TGTGCCAGTAGTATTTTAGGGAGCGCGAACACCGGGGAGCTGTTTTTT
TRBV10-3,NA,TRBD2,TRBJ2-1,14,CAINSGGTYNEQFF,TGTGCCATCAATAGCGGGGGGACCTACAATGAGCAGTTCTTC
TRBV5-1,NA,NA,TRBJ2-7,13,CASSFSSIDEQYF,TGCGCCAGCAGCTTTAGTAGTATTGACGAGCAGTACTTC
TRBV4-3,NA,TRBD2,TRBJ2-1,13,CASSPGLGTAGFF,TGCGCCAGCAGCCCGGGACTAGGGACGGCGGGGTTCTTC
TRBV4-1,NA,NA,TRBJ1-2,14,CASSQPTTSYGYTF,TGCGCCAGCAGCCAGCCGACAACCAGCTATGGCTACACCTTC
TRBV6-5,NA,NA,TRBJ1-4,14,CASIGGRANEKLFF,TGTGCCAGCATCGGGGGGCGCGCGAATGAAAAACTGTTTTTT
TRBV2,NA,TRBD1,TRBJ1-6,16,CASSIEQGIHNSPLHF,TGTGCCAGCAGTATCGAACAGGGGATCCATAATTCACCCCTCCACTTT
TRBV4-2,NA,NA,TRBJ1-1,13,CASSQPGNTEAFF,TGTGCCAGCAGCCAACCAGGTAACACTGAAGCTTTCTTT
TRBV11-3,NA,NA,TRBJ1-1,13,CASSLKGGTEAFF,TGTGCCAGCAGCTTAAAGGGGGGGACTGAAGCTTTCTTT
TRBV18,NA,NA,TRBJ1-1,13,CASSLGGSTEAFF,TGTGCCAGCTCATTAGGGGGTAGCACTGAAGCTTTCTTT
TRBV5-8,NA,TRBD2,TRBJ2-3,16,CASSLRAGGIGYTQYF,TGTGCCAGCAGCTTGCGAGCGGGGGGTATTGGCTATACGCAGTATTTT
TRBV7-8,once,NA,TRBJ1-1,15,CASSTQRTENTEAFF,TGTGCCAGCAGCACCCAACGGACAGAGAACACTGAAGCTTTCTTT